This T cell receptor (beta chain) was captured in a study of shared clonotypes between healthy human individuals. Germline CDR1 reads SGHTA; CDR2 reads FQGNSA. CDR3 length: 17 amino acids. Trimming pared 5 bases from V and 0 bases from J, leaving 18 bases between. The data were produced by immunoSEQ multiplex PCR, yet TCRdb's version contains in-frame clones alone and is incomplete. In the table there are some 200,000 clones, 65% of which are singletons. The specimen was memory CD4+ T cells sorted from blood. Subset here: CD45RA-negative fraction. The sequence came from a man aged 30 to 45 in good health. This chain connects TRBV7-2 to TRBJ2-3, with D possibly called TRBD1 or TRBD2 (6 bases each). This CDR3 reads CASSAKTWGASTDTQYF. In DNA form, the CDR3 reads TGTGCCAGCAGCGCCAAAACATGGGGGGCTAGCACAGATACGCAGTATTTT. Full variable domain (rest looked up from reference TRBV7-2 and TRBJ2-3): GAGVSQSPSNKVTEKGKDVELRCDPISGHTALYWYRQSLGQGLEFLIYFQGNSAPDKSGLPSDRFSAERTGGSVSTLTIQRTQQEDSAVYLCASSAKTWGASTDTQYFGPGTRLTVL.